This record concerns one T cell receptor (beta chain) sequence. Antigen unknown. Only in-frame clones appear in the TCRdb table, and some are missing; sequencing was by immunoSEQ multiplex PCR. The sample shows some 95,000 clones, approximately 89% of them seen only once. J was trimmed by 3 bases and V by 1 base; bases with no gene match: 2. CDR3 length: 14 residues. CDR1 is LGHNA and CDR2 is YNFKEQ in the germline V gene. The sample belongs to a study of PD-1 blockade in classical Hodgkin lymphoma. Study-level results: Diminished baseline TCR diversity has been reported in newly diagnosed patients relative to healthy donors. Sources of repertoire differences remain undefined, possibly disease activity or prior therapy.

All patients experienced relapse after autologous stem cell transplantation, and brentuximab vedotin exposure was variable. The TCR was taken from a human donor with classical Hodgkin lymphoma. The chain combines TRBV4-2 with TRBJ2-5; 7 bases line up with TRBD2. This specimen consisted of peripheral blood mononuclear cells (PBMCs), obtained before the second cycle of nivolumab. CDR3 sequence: CASSQGAGKETQYF. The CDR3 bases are TGTGCCAGCAGCCAAGGAGCGGGAAAAGAGACCCAGTACTTC.